A single sample gave rise to the 23 T cell receptor beta chains below, sequenced in a study of radiation and T cells in renal cell carcinoma. The repertoire was sequenced with immunoSEQ multiplex PCR; TCRdb's copy has only in-frame clones and lacks some. The sample carries around 64,000 clones, over 65% recorded once. Time point noted: blood 4 weeks post-SBRT, at nephrectomy. The treatment is: 15 Gy SBRT to primary tumor, nephrectomy 4 weeks later. Sample: blood, taken from a patient whose treatment included radiotherapy and nephrectomy. The receptors derive from a man in his fifties or sixties with renal cell carcinoma.

This chain links TRBV4-3 with TRBJ1-4, with 8 nucleotides matching TRBD1. The germline V gene has CDR1 LGHNA and CDR2 YSLEER. This CDR3 region has 18 residues. J gave up 3 bases and V 0 bases, and 9 bases lay outside the gene matches. The chain's CDR3 is CASSQDWMQGAANEKLFF. DNA of the CDR3: TGCGCCAGCAGCCAAGATTGGATGCAGGGGGCAGCTAATGAAAAACTGTTTTTT.

This clone has just a few counts. The chain is built from TRBV7-9 and TRBJ2-3; TRBD2 agrees at 11 bases. The V gene end was trimmed by 5 bases and the J gene end by 4 bases; junction bases not matched to a gene: 11. This CDR3 has 17 residues. Germline CDR1 is SEHNR and CDR2 is FQNEAQ (reference sequence). Written as DNA, the CDR3 is TGTGCCAGCAGCCCGGGGACTAGCGGTATAAAGGCAGATACGCAGTATTTT. The encoded protein is CASSPGTSGIKADTQYF. The entire variable domain, with the rest obtained from reference TRBV7-9 and TRBJ2-3, is as follows: DTGVSQNPRHKITKRGQNVTFRCDPISEHNRLYWYRQTLGQGPEFLTYFQNEAQLEKSRLLSDRFSAERPKGSFSTLEIQRTEQGDSAMYLCASSPGTSGIKADTQYFGPGTRLTVL.

The chain couples TRBV2 to TRBJ2-7; D gene ambiguous. The germline V gene encodes CDR1 SNHLY and CDR2 FYNNEI. Trimming removed 10 bases at V and 1 base at J, with 11 bases between. The CDR3 has 12 residues. The CDR3 is CATTDKSYEQYF. As DNA, the CDR3 is TGTGCCACCACCGACAAGTCCTACGAGCAGTACTTC.

The chain is built from TRBV2 and TRBJ2-7; possibly TRBD2 for D (5 bases). Germline CDR1 reads SNHLY; CDR2 reads FYNNEI. This CDR3 has 15 residues. V gave up 3 bases and J gave up 0 bases, with 12 bases separating them. CDR3 sequence: CASSDLDFSSYEQYV. CDR3 sequence (DNA): TGTGCCAGCAGTGACTTGGACTTTAGCTCCTACGAGCAGTACGTC.

This chain connects TRBV30 to TRBJ2-7, with 9 bases identical to TRBD2. CDR1 and CDR2 (germline): GTSNPN, SVGIG (reference sequence). Losses at the gene ends were 6 bases for V and 9 bases for J; bases not matched to a gene: 15. CDR3 length: 14 amino acids. In DNA, the CDR3 is TGTGCCTGCACTATAGCGGGGGACTTTTTGGGGCAGTACTTC. Residues: CACTIAGDFLGQYF.

This chain links TRBV7-9 with TRBJ2-1; 9 bases align to TRBD2. CDR1 and CDR2 from the germline V gene are SEHNR and FQNEAQ (reference sequence). The CDR3 has 15 residues. After removal of 6 bases from V and 7 bases from J, the junction contained 10 bases not matched to a gene. DNA of the CDR3: TGTGCCAGCAGTAAAGGGGCGAGCGGGGGGAATGAGCAGTTCTTC. It translates to CASSKGASGGNEQFF.

The chain has TRBV9 and TRBJ2-1, with a possible D match to TRBD1 (5 bases). The length of the CDR3 is 19 residues. The ends were cut back, 4 bases at V and 0 bases at J, with 23 bases in the middle. Germline V gives CDR1 SGDLS, CDR2 YYNGEE. The CDR3 loop is CASSPRYRQAYSSYNEQFF. The CDR3 DNA reads as TGTGCCAGCAGCCCGAGATACAGGCAGGCTTATAGCTCCTACAATGAGCAGTTCTTC.

The gene calls are TRBV5-6 and TRBJ2-3; unclear D gene. This CDR3 is 13 amino acids long. The germline CDR1 and CDR2 sequences are SGHDT and YYEEEE. Trimming cost V 4 bases and J 4 bases, with 10 bases left between them. The DNA for the CDR3 is TGTGCCAGCAGCCGACCCTTTGCAGATACGCAGTATTTT. Protein: CASSRPFADTQYF.

This chain uses TRBV7-2 with TRBJ2-1; D may be TRBD1 or TRBD2 (5 bases each). V dropped 1 base and J dropped 2 bases, with 15 bases sitting between them. CDR1 SGHTA and CDR2 FQGNSA come from the germline V gene. The CDR3 spans 17 residues. The CDR3 DNA reads TGTGCCAGCAGCTTAGAGGGACGGGGCGGAGCCTACAATGAGCAGTTCTTC. This sequence encodes CASSLEGRGGAYNEQFF.

DNA for the CDR3: TGTGCCAGCAGTGGGACTAGCGGACCCCTTGGCGAGCAGTACGTC. Translated, it gives CASSGTSGPLGEQYV. This rearrangement joins TRBV6-1 to TRBJ2-7, with TRBD2 identical over 10 bases. The CDR3 is 15 residues long. V shed 4 bases, J shed 6 bases, and the junction held 9 bases outside the gene matches. Germline CDR1 MNHNS, CDR2 SASEGT.

V gene TRBV5-1 combines with J gene TRBJ1-6, with 7 nucleotides matching TRBD1. The CDR3 runs to 14 residues. Germline CDR1 SGHRS, CDR2 YFSETQ. Losses at the gene ends were 5 bases for V and 7 bases for J; bases not matched to a gene: 6. CDR3 residues: CASRQGSVNSPLHF. CDR3 coding DNA: TGCGCCAGCAGACAGGGGAGCGTCAATTCACCCCTCCACTTT.

The CDR3 DNA follows: TGTGCCAGCAGTGAACCACAGCAGGGGGAAAGGAATTTGTATGGCTACACCTTC. Translating it yields CASSEPQQGERNLYGYTF. This rearrangement joins TRBV6-1 to TRBJ1-2; 7 nucleotides match TRBD1. J gave up 5 bases and V 2 bases, and 17 bases lay outside the gene matches. Germline V gene lookup returns CDR1 MNHNS and CDR2 SASEGT. The CDR3 length is 18 residues.

CDR3 residues: CASSHPGRPFYGYTF. DNA of the CDR3: TGTGCCAGCAGCCACCCTGGTCGCCCCTTCTATGGCTACACCTTC. The chain employs TRBV5-6 and TRBJ1-2; the D is unclear. Germline assignment: CDR1 SGHDT and CDR2 YYEEEE. The CDR3 extends over 15 amino acids. With 4 bases removed from V and 4 bases from J, the gap between germline ends came to 17 bases.

The V gene is TRBV7-5, the J gene TRBJ2-3. TRBV7-5 is a pseudogene segment. The CDR3 runs to 17 residues. As DNA, the CDR3 is TGTGTCAGAAGCTCGCCCCCGGAAAGAGGGGGCACAGATACGCAGTATTTT. Encoded protein: CVRSSPPERGGTDTQYF.

The rearrangement uses TRBV6-6 and TRBJ1-2; D is ambiguous. Trimming stripped 1 base from V and 2 bases from J, with 8 bases between. Germline lookup yields CDR1 MNHNY and CDR2 SVGAGI (reference sequence). CDR3 length: 14 amino acids. CDR3 bases: TGTGCCAGCAGTTACTGGCAGACAAACTATGGCTACACCTTC. Translation: CASSYWQTNYGYTF.

Written as DNA, the CDR3 is TGCGCCAGCAGTGAGGACGGCGGCGAGCAGTACTTC. Its protein product is CASSEDGGEQYF. J is TRBJ2-7 and V is TRBV10-2; D gene uncertain. The length of the CDR3 is 12 residues. CDR1 and CDR2 from the germline V gene are WSHSY and SAAADI. V lost 2 bases to trimming and J lost 6 bases, with 8 bases between them.

This chain joins TRBV30 and TRBJ1-1; D perhaps matches TRBD1 (6 bases). The ends were cut back, 2 bases at V and 3 bases at J, with 16 bases in the middle. The V gene's germline CDR1 is GTSNPN and CDR2 SVGIG (reference sequence). This CDR3 is 15 amino acids long. CDR3 sequence (DNA): TGTGCCTGGAGTTACCCCGGGACAATGGACACTGAAGCTTTCTTT. Residues: CAWSYPGTMDTEAFF.

The V and J genes are TRBV4-3 and TRBJ1-1, with D unclear. Looked up from germline, CDR1 is LGHNA and CDR2 is YSLEER. CDR3 size: 16 residues. Trimming cost V 0 bases and J 0 bases, with 11 bases left between them. For the CDR3, the DNA is TGCGCCAGCAGCCAAGAGTTAGGAGCGATGAACACTGAAGCTTTCTTT. Protein: CASSQELGAMNTEAFF.

The genes are TRBV9 and TRBJ1-1; 8 bases map to TRBD1. CDR1 and CDR2 from the germline V gene are SGDLS and YYNGEE. The CDR3 sequence is 15 residues long. V lost 6 bases to trimming and J lost 4 bases; unmatched junction nucleotides: 11. CDR3 sequence: CASTALGQGGTEAFF. In nucleotides, the CDR3 is TGTGCCAGCACCGCTCTTGGACAGGGCGGCACTGAAGCTTTCTTT.

V and J are TRBV11-3 and TRBJ2-2; tentatively, D is TRBD1 or TRBD2 (7 bases each). CDR3 length equals 15 residues. V lost 3 bases and J 2 bases, leaving 10 bases between the germline ends. CDR1 and CDR2 (germline): SGHNT, YENEEA. As DNA, the CDR3 is TGTGCCAGCAGCTTCAGGGGGGGAAACACCGGGGAGCTGTTTTTT. Protein product: CASSFRGGNTGELFF.

The rearrangement links TRBV19 to TRBJ1-5, with D hard to call. The CDR3 has 14 residues. From germline, CDR1 is LNHDA and CDR2 SQIVND (reference sequence). Deletions cut 3 bases from V and 3 bases from J, with 9 bases between. The CDR3 loop is CASSISAANQPQHF. Written as DNA, the CDR3 is TGTGCCAGTAGTATCTCGGCAGCCAATCAGCCCCAGCATTTT.

This chain connects TRBV7-3 to TRBJ1-5; D not resolved. V was shortened by 5 bases and J by 4 bases, with 3 bases between the two germline ends. This CDR3 comprises 11 residues. The V gene's germline CDR1 is SGHTA and CDR2 FQGTGA. The CDR3 sequence is CASSPNQPQHF. CDR3 DNA sequence: TGTGCCAGCAGCCCGAATCAGCCCCAGCATTTT.

V is TRBV27 and J is TRBJ1-5; a weak D match, TRBD1 (5 bases). The ends were cut back, 4 bases at V and 6 bases at J, with 10 bases in the middle. The length of the CDR3 is 13 residues. CDR1 and CDR2 from the germline V gene are MNHEY and SMNVEV (reference sequence). CDR3 residues: CASSSHRGQPQHF. CDR3 nucleotide sequence: TGTGCCAGCAGTTCCCATAGGGGTCAGCCCCAGCATTTT.